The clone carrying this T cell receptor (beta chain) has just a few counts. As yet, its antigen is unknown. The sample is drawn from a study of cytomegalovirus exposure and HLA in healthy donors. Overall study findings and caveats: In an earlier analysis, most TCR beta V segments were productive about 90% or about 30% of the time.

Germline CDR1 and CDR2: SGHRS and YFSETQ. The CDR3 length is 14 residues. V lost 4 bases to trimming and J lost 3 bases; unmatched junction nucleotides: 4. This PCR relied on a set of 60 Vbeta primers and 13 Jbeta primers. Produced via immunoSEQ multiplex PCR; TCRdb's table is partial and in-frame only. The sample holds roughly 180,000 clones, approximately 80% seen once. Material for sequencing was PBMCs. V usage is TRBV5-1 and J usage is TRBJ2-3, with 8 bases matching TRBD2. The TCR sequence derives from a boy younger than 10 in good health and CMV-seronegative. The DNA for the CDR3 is TGCGCCAGCAGCGTAGCGGGAACGACAGATACGCAGTATTTT. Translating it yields CASSVAGTTDTQYF.